A few counts support the clone carrying this TCR beta chain. The record originates from a study of blood T cells in healthy people across ages. The authors ran a second PCR of roughly 6 to 12 cycles using a sample-barcoded 5' primer and a J-beta primer mix. Using its own MiXCR run on the 5' RACE reads, TCRdb lists one record per CDR3 protein. The data contain about 760,000 distinct CDR3 sequences, just under 25% of them singletons. V was cut by 8 bases and J by 10 bases, with 15 bases left in between. In germline, CDR1 is SGHAT, CDR2 FQNNGV. The CDR3 has 11 residues. This sample was shared with a second study, whose subject was T cells of mothers and their children.

This receptor was taken from a boy between 10 and 17 years old in good health. Sequencing was carried out using blood. The gene calls are TRBV11-2 and TRBJ2-7; a possible D gene is TRBD2 (5 bases). Written as DNA, the CDR3 is TGTGCCAGCTCCTTGGTGGACTTCCAGTACTTC. Translation: CASSLVDFQYF.